This record concerns one T cell receptor (beta chain) sequence. Trimming removed 5 bases from V and 4 bases from J; junction bases left unmatched: 5. Germline assignment: CDR1 SGHAT and CDR2 FQNNGV. The CDR3 is 15 residues long. The source of the sample is a study of blood T cell repertoires in COVID-19. The repertoire was sequenced with immunoSEQ multiplex PCR; TCRdb's copy has only in-frame clones and lacks some. Among roughly 250,000 clones listed, about 91% were seen once. The clonotype comes from a person aged 18 to 35 with COVID-19, enrolled during active disease. V is TRBV11-2 and J is TRBJ2-2, with 9 bases matching TRBD1. Sequenced sample: peripheral blood. CDR3 protein: CASSEGQGFTGELFF. CDR3 sequence (DNA): TGTGCCAGCAGCGAGGGACAGGGCTTCACCGGGGAGCTGTTTTTT.